Shown below are 17 T cell receptor beta chains from a single sample sequenced in a study of monozygotic twins with inflammatory bowel disease. Reprocessing the 5' RACE reads, TCRdb reports a single entry for every CDR3 protein and omits DNA. The sample table sets out about 210,000 distinct CDR3 sequences. Sequences were obtained from blood. These TCRs come from a human donor with ulcerative colitis or Crohn's disease, or a healthy co-twin of an affected twin (not recorded which).

This chain joins TRBV4-1 and TRBJ1-4; lacking DNA, the TRBD1 call made by TCRdb goes unchecked. Germline CDR1 and CDR2: MGHRA and YSYEKL. The CDR3 runs 13 residues. CDR3 amino acids: CASLDRGGEKLFF.

The rearrangement links TRBV2 to TRBJ2-7; the TRBD1 assignment by TCRdb is unverifiable without DNA. The CDR3 loop spans 14 amino acids. Germline V gene data show CDR1 as SNHLY and CDR2 as FYNNEI. CDR3 region: CASSPQGGSYEQYF.

The gene calls are TRBV6-5 and TRBJ2-5; TCRdb reports TRBD2, a call that lacks DNA to check it against. The CDR3 extends over 18 amino acids. CDR1 MNHEY and CDR2 SVGAGI come from the germline V gene. CDR3 amino acids: CASSPGLAGGYFLETQYF.

This rearrangement joins TRBV4-1 to TRBJ2-1; TCRdb's D call of TRBD2 is untestable without DNA. The CDR3 is made up of 16 amino acids. Germline V gene lookup returns CDR1 MGHRA and CDR2 YSYEKL. CDR3 in amino acids: CASSQEGDFSYNEQFF.

The CDR3 sequence: CSAPGQGVTDTQYF. The V gene is TRBV20-1, the J gene TRBJ2-3; absent DNA, TCRdb's TRBD1 call cannot be checked. The CDR3 runs 14 residues. The germline gives CDR1 DFQATT, CDR2 SNEGSKA (reference sequence).

This sequence joins TRBV19 and TRBJ1-5. The CDR3 consists of 15 residues. From germline, CDR1 is LNHDA and CDR2 SQIVND (reference sequence). The CDR3 sequence is CASIESSSSNQPQDF.

This chain connects TRBV20-1 to TRBJ1-1; checking the TCRdb D call of TRBD1 is not possible without DNA. The CDR3 is made up of 12 amino acids. Germline-derived CDR1 and CDR2 are DFQATT and SNEGSKA (reference sequence). The CDR3 reads CSATTGNTEAFF.

The chain is built from TRBV6-6 and TRBJ1-5; there is no DNA to check the TCRdb D call of TRBD1. CDR1 MNHNY and CDR2 SVGAGI come from the germline V gene (reference sequence). This CDR3 is 14 amino acids long. CDR3 protein: CASSTGNPNQPQHF.

The chain couples TRBV4-3 to TRBJ1-2; the TCRdb call, TRBD1, lacks DNA for checking. CDR1 is LGHNA, CDR2 YSLEER, per germline. CDR3 length: 15 amino acids. The CDR3 is CASSPSPSNNYGYTF.

The chain has TRBV28 and TRBJ1-1. This CDR3 region has 13 residues. CDR1 is MDHEN, CDR2 SYDVKM, per germline. CDR3 sequence reads: CASSLPVNTEAFF.

The V call is TRBV29-1, the J call TRBJ1-4; TCRdb designates TRBD1, a call that cannot be tested without DNA. This CDR3 spans 15 amino acids. CDR1 and CDR2 from the germline V gene are SQVTM and ANQGSEA. CDR3 in amino acids: CSVSRTGDNNEKLFF. The full variable domain, with the rest looked up from reference TRBV29-1 and TRBJ1-4, is SAVISQKPSRDICQRGTSLTIQCQVDSQVTMMFWYRQQPGQSLTLIATANQGSEATYESGFVIDKFPISRPNLTFSTLTVSNMSPEDSSIYLCSVSRTGDNNEKLFFGSGTQLSVL.

J is TRBJ2-3 and V is TRBV23-1; TCRdb outputs TRBD1, but without DNA this stays unchecked. TRBV23-1 falls under the ORF class, with uncertain function. The CDR3 runs to 15 residues. CDR3 region: CASSRTGRYTDTQYF.

The rearrangement joins TRBV3-1 to TRBJ1-4; TCRdb lists TRBD1, though no DNA is available to test this call. Looked up from germline, CDR1 is LGHDT and CDR2 is YNNKEL (reference sequence). The length of the CDR3 is 16 residues. CDR3 amino acids: CASSTTTDGGLEKLFF.

The chain employs TRBV7-3 and TRBJ2-3; TCRdb proposes TRBD1, but this gene call is untestable without DNA. Per germline, CDR1 SGHTA and CDR2 FQGTGA. This CDR3 is 14 amino acids long. The chain's CDR3 is CATSWGGGTDTQYF. Using reference TRBV7-3 and TRBJ2-3 for the parts outside the CDR3, the full variable domain is GAGVSQTPSNKVTEKGKYVELRCDPISGHTALYWYRQSLGQGPEFLIYFQGTGAADDSGLPNDRFFAVRPEGSVSTLKIQRTERGDSAVYLCATSWGGGTDTQYFGPGTRLTVL.

The chain has TRBV27 and TRBJ2-7. Germline CDR1 reads MNHEY; CDR2 reads SMNVEV (reference sequence). CDR3 length: 14 amino acids. CDR3 protein: CASSLFTPSYEQYF.

The gene calls are TRBV6-1 and TRBJ2-1; as DNA is missing, the TRBD2 call by TCRdb cannot be tested. The CDR3 covers 15 residues. Germline V CDR1 and CDR2: MNHNS, SASEGT. This CDR3 is CASSSASGDYNEQFF.

This sequence joins TRBV7-9 and TRBJ2-3. The CDR3 totals 13 residues. The germline gives CDR1 SEHNR, CDR2 FQNEAQ (reference sequence). CDR3 sequence: CASSFSGTDTQYF.